This T cell receptor beta chain is from a study of shared T cell receptors in the human thymus. Trimming removed 2 bases from V and 1 base from J; junction bases left unmatched: 11. Germline V gene sequence: CDR1 MNHNS, CDR2 SASEGT. This CDR3 is 20 amino acids long. Profiled with immunoSEQ multiplex PCR; TCRdb holds only in-frame clones, not every one. The sample gives about 400,000 clones, around 95% of which show up once; roughly 0.02% is in the top ten. This chain joins TRBV6-1 and TRBJ2-6; 10 bases match TRBD2. Sequenced sample: thymocytes. This receptor was taken from a human donor. CDR3 DNA sequence: TGTGCCAGCAGTGAAAGGGCCCGGGCTAGCGGGAGTTCTGGGGCCAACGTCCTGACTTTC. It codes for CASSERARASGSSGANVLTF.